These 19 T cell receptor beta chains were all obtained from the same sample, sequenced in a study of T cells in Graves' hyperthyroidism and ophthalmopathy. Amplified TCR beta CDR3 regions came from RNA transcripts. The study used the HTBI primer set for a first-round RT-PCR of the TCR CDR3. MiXCR was run by TCRdb on the multiplex PCR reads, yielding one entry per CDR3 protein. The table shows 600,000 to 750,000 distinct CDR3 sequences, with approximately 15% occurring only once. Sequencing was performed on blood. The receptors here all came from a man aged 50 to 59 with Graves' hyperthyroidism.

The rearrangement joins TRBV3-1 to TRBJ1-3; D remains unclear. This CDR3 region has 16 residues. Trimming took off 0 bases at V and 2 bases at J, with 11 bases between the two ends. The germline V gene has CDR1 LGHDT and CDR2 YNNKEL (reference sequence). CDR3 sequence: CASSQDSTTTGNTIYF. CDR3 DNA: TGTGCCAGCAGCCAAGATAGTACGACAACTGGAAACACCATATATTTT. Complete variable domain (other parts from reference TRBV3-1 and TRBJ1-3): DTAVSQTPKYLVTQMGNDKSIKCEQNLGHDTMYWYKQDSKKFLKIMFSYNNKELIINETVPNRFSPKSPDKAHLNLHINSLELGDSAVYFCASSQDSTTTGNTIYFGEGSWLTVV.

The chain combines TRBV5-1 with TRBJ2-7; a weak D match, TRBD1 (6 bases). Trimming removed 7 bases from V and 5 bases from J, with 16 bases in between. Germline V gene lookup returns CDR1 SGHRS and CDR2 YFSETQ. This CDR3 region has 13 residues. CDR3 in amino acids: CASGINRDHEQYF. The CDR3 nucleotides are TGCGCCAGCGGAATCAACAGGGACCACGAGCAGTACTTC.

This clonotype was observed many times. This chain connects TRBV20-1 to TRBJ2-7, with D tentatively TRBD2 (7 bases). Germline CDR1 reads DFQATT; CDR2 reads SNEGSKA (reference sequence). Trimming cost V 6 bases and J 5 bases, with 20 bases left between them. This CDR3 contains 14 residues. In DNA, the CDR3 is TGCAGTGCCCAAAGCGGGACAAGCGTCCACGAGCAGTACTTC. Translation gives CSAQSGTSVHEQYF.

This clonotype was seen a few times. This rearrangement joins TRBV6-5 to TRBJ1-1; no reliable D call. This CDR3 has 13 amino acids. Trimming removed 2 bases from V and 6 bases from J, with 10 bases in between. Germline CDR1 reads MNHEY; CDR2 reads SVGAGI. The CDR3 DNA reads TGTGCCAGCAGTTACGTTAGTCAGGCTGAAGCTTTCTTT. Protein: CASSYVSQAEAFF.

This clonotype was seen ten or more times. This chain links TRBV13 with TRBJ2-3, with D possibly TRBD2 on 5 matching bases. CDR3 length equals 17 residues. Germline V lookup: CDR1 PRHDT, CDR2 FYEKMQ (reference sequence). The V end was cut by 4 bases, the J end by 4 bases, with 21 bases between. The CDR3 DNA reads as TGTGCCAGCAGCTCAGTCACAAGGCGGGCCCTAGCAGATACGCAGTATTTT. As protein: CASSSVTRRALADTQYF.

This clonotype was seen a few times. This chain uses TRBV9 with TRBJ2-2, with TRBD2 identical over 9 bases. The CDR3 has 16 amino acids. V lost 7 bases and J lost 0; bases outside the gene matches: 7. Germline lookup yields CDR1 SGDLS and CDR2 YYNGEE. The CDR3 loop reads CASAKVAGANTGELFF. The DNA for the CDR3 is TGTGCCAGCGCGAAGGTAGCGGGAGCGAACACCGGGGAGCTGTTTTTT.

In its sample, this clonotype was seen many times. This chain uses TRBV9 with TRBJ1-1, with D hard to call. The CDR3 is 14 residues long. V was shortened by 3 bases and J by 4 bases, with 13 bases between the two germline ends. CDR1 and CDR2 from the germline V gene are SGDLS and YYNGEE. CDR3 sequence: CASSEEGWGTEAFF. The CDR3 DNA reads TGTGCCAGCAGCGAAGAAGGGTGGGGCACTGAAGCTTTCTTT.

This clonotype has ten or more counts. The rearrangement joins TRBV24-1 to TRBJ2-5, with TRBD2 identical over 8 bases. The germline V gene has CDR1 KGHDR and CDR2 SFDVKD. Trimming cost V 4 bases and J 4 bases; bases outside gene matches: 4. The length of the CDR3 is 14 residues. In nucleotides, the CDR3 is TGTGCCACCAGTGACTCTCTAGCGGGAGAGACCCAGTACTTC. Protein sequence: CATSDSLAGETQYF.

The V gene is TRBV20-1, the J gene TRBJ2-3; 8 bases agree with TRBD2. Per germline, CDR1 DFQATT and CDR2 SNEGSKA (reference sequence). The junction had 4 bases not matched to a gene; V was cut back by 3 bases and J by 2 bases. CDR3 length equals 14 residues. DNA of the CDR3: TGCAGTGCTAGTGGGACTAGGCCCACAGATACGCAGTATTTT. Protein: CSASGTRPTDTQYF.

In its sample, this clonotype was seen a few times. This rearrangement joins TRBV6-2 or TRBV6-3 to TRBJ2-4, with D possibly TRBD1 on 5 matching bases. Per the germline V gene, CDR1 is MNHEY and CDR2 is SVGEGT. V dropped 6 bases and J dropped 8 bases, with 17 bases sitting between them. There are 14 residues in the CDR3. In DNA form, the CDR3 reads TGTGCCAGCAGCGATACAGGCTCAGGGCACATTCAGTACTTC. Its translation: CASSDTGSGHIQYF.

The chain recombines TRBV4-1 with TRBJ2-2; D is unresolved. CDR1 MGHRA and CDR2 YSYEKL come from the germline V gene. V lost 5 bases and J lost 14, with 27 bases in between. The CDR3 runs to 16 residues. CDR3 residues: CASSSRSDIAKERLFF. CDR3 nucleotide sequence: TGCGCCAGCAGCTCCCGCTCCGATATCGCGAAAGAAAGACTGTTTTTT.

This clonotype has ten or more counts. The chain couples TRBV7-9 to TRBJ2-1, with TRBD2 matching over 13 bases. This CDR3 contains 16 residues. Trimming took 5 bases from V and 9 from J; bases not matched to a gene: 10. CDR1 and CDR2 (germline): SEHNR, FQNEAQ (reference sequence). The CDR3, as DNA: TGTGCCAGCAGCCCCGGACTAGCGGGAGTACGCGTTGAGCAGTTCTTC. It encodes CASSPGLAGVRVEQFF.

This chain connects TRBV4-1 to TRBJ2-7; the match to TRBD1 covers 7 bases. Germline loops: CDR1 MGHRA, CDR2 YSYEKL. The V segment lost 4 bases and the J segment 3 bases; nucleotides outside the gene matches: 12. The CDR3 length is 16 residues. Here the CDR3 reads CASSPRVGQMNYEQYF. CDR3 in DNA: TGCGCCAGCAGCCCAAGGGTGGGACAGATGAACTACGAGCAGTACTTC.

Note on this clonotype: The CDR3 does not end in the conserved phenylalanine or tryptophan, so this is likely a read error. The V call is TRBV6-2 or TRBV6-3, the J call TRBJ2-3; D is undetermined. Germline CDR1 reads MNHEY; CDR2 reads SVGEGT. V was cut by 5 bases and J by 3 bases, with 3 bases left in between. The CDR3 spans 11 residues. CDR3 nucleotides: TGTGCCAGCAGTCAGACAGATACGCAGTATTAT. It is translated as CASSQTDTQYY.

The chain carries TRBV6-1 and TRBJ2-1; D is possibly TRBD1 or TRBD2 (6 bases each). The CDR3 contains 15 residues. The ends were cut back, 7 bases at V and 2 bases at J, with 15 bases in the middle. Germline V gene data show CDR1 as MNHNS and CDR2 as SASEGT. The DNA of the CDR3 is TGTGCCAGCAAAAACGGAGGGGACACCTACAATGAGCAGTTCTTC. Translating it yields CASKNGGDTYNEQFF.

This clonotype showed up many times. The chain links TRBV20-1 to TRBJ2-1; TRBD2 agrees at 16 bases. V lost 5 bases to trimming and J lost 7 bases; unmatched junction nucleotides: 2. The CDR3 runs to 14 residues. Germline V gene lookup returns CDR1 DFQATT and CDR2 SNEGSKA (reference sequence). Here the CDR3 reads CSAGTSGRENEQFF. The CDR3 nucleotides read TGCAGTGCTGGGACTAGCGGGAGGGAAAATGAGCAGTTCTTC.

The table lists this clonotype with a few counts. The V gene is TRBV7-2, the J gene TRBJ1-2; perhaps TRBD1 as D (5 bases). This CDR3 comprises 13 residues. V lost 0 bases to trimming and J lost 6 bases, with 8 bases between them. CDR1 is SGHTA, CDR2 FQGNSA, per germline. CDR3 protein: CASSLARVDGYTF. Here the CDR3 DNA reads TGTGCCAGCAGCTTAGCCAGGGTCGATGGCTACACCTTC. The full variable domain, its missing parts supplied by reference TRBV7-2 and TRBJ1-2, is GAGVSQSPSNKVTEKGKDVELRCDPISGHTALYWYRQSLGQGLEFLIYFQGNSAPDKSGLPSDRFSAERTGGSVSTLTIQRTQQEDSAVYLCASSLARVDGYTFGSGTRLTVV.

In its sample, this clonotype was seen a few times. The chain combines TRBV7-3 with TRBJ2-2; no firm D call. In germline, CDR1 is SGHTA, CDR2 FQGTGA. The CDR3 spans 14 residues. The ends were cut back, 5 bases at V and 3 bases at J, with 10 bases in the middle. The CDR3 DNA reads as TGTGCCAGCAGCCCGAACCAAGACACCGGGGAGCTGTTTTTT. Translated: CASSPNQDTGELFF.

This clonotype occurred many times. The V and J genes are TRBV3-1 and TRBJ2-1; the D gene is possibly TRBD2 (6 bases). The V end lost 5 bases, the J end lost 4 bases, and 18 bases lay between the germline ends. The CDR3 extends over 16 amino acids. Germline values: CDR1 LGHDT, CDR2 YNNKEL (reference sequence). The chain's CDR3 is CASSSRTSYFYNEQFF. CDR3 DNA: TGTGCCAGCAGCTCCCGAACTAGCTACTTTTACAATGAGCAGTTCTTC.